The 28 T cell receptor beta chains below come from one sample, sequenced in a study of T cells in Graves' hyperthyroidism and ophthalmopathy. The CDR3 regions of TCR beta were amplified from RNA transcripts. First-round RT-PCR of the TCR CDR3 relied on the HTBI primer set. TCRdb ran MiXCR on the multiplex PCR reads and lists one entry per CDR3 protein. Among some 380,000 distinct CDR3 sequences listed, about 13% were seen once. The sequenced sample was blood. The receptor set was obtained from a man aged 25-45 years with Graves' hyperthyroidism that later progressed to Graves' ophthalmopathy.

A few counts support this clonotype. The J gene is TRBJ2-1, the V gene TRBV20-1; D unresolved. The V end lost 7 bases, the J end lost 0 bases, and 10 bases lay between the germline ends. The CDR3 sequence is 13 residues long. Germline-derived CDR1 and CDR2 are DFQATT and SNEGSKA (reference sequence). DNA of the CDR3: TGCAGTGTTAGGCGAAGCTCCTACAATGAGCAGTTCTTC. It specifies CSVRRSSYNEQFF.

This sequence joins TRBV5-1 and TRBJ1-6; D is uncertain. Germline-derived CDR1 and CDR2 are SGHRS and YFSETQ. V lost 3 bases to trimming and J lost 7 bases, with 8 bases between them. This CDR3 spans 13 amino acids. The CDR3 is CASSWDGNSPLHF. The CDR3 DNA follows: TGCGCCAGCAGCTGGGATGGAAATTCACCCCTCCACTTT.

At least ten counts were recorded for this clonotype. The chain is built from TRBV11-2 and TRBJ2-4, with TRBD1 as a possible D gene (6 bases). Germline V CDR1 and CDR2: SGHAT, FQNNGV. This CDR3 region has 13 residues. V lost 1 base to trimming and J lost 8 bases, with 9 bases between them. In DNA, the CDR3 is TGTGCCAGCAGCTTAGCCCAGGGGTACATTCAGTACTTC. It yields the protein CASSLAQGYIQYF.

Note on this clonotype: The junction shows a germline mismatch at one end, possibly a read error. The CDR3 DNA reads as TGTGCCATCAGTGGTCTTAGCGGGGGGCCTAACACCGGGGAGCTGCTTTTT. This gives the protein CAISGLSGGPNTGELLF. The chain joins TRBV10-3 to TRBJ2-2, with TRBD2 matching over 10 bases. Germline-derived CDR1 and CDR2 are ENHRY and SYGVKD. This CDR3 is 17 amino acids long.

The rearrangement links TRBV20-1 to TRBJ1-5; tentatively, D is TRBD1 (6 bases). The CDR3 spans 16 residues. V lost 5 bases and J 0 bases, leaving 17 bases between the germline ends. Germline V CDR1 and CDR2: DFQATT, SNEGSKA (reference sequence). CDR3 sequence: CSAHIPQGHSNQPQHF. As DNA, the CDR3 is TGCAGTGCTCACATACCACAGGGCCATAGCAATCAGCCCCAGCATTTT.

This clonotype was recorded once. The chain has TRBV7-2 and TRBJ1-3; D not resolved. V was shortened by 1 base and J by 2 bases, with 9 bases between the two germline ends. This CDR3 comprises 15 residues. The V gene's germline CDR1 is SGHTA and CDR2 FQGNSA. DNA for the CDR3: TGTGCCAGCAGCTTAGATCAAGGCCCTGGAAACACCATATATTTT. Its translation: CASSLDQGPGNTIYF.

This clonotype was observed many times. V usage is TRBV2 and J usage is TRBJ2-3; D not certain. Germline values: CDR1 SNHLY, CDR2 FYNNEI. The CDR3 totals 15 residues. V lost 5 bases, J lost 1 base, and 13 bases lay in between. The CDR3 reads CASSRFGQGTDTQYF. CDR3 nucleotide sequence: TGTGCCAGCAGTAGATTCGGCCAGGGCACAGATACGCAGTATTTT.

The rearrangement uses TRBV11-3 and TRBJ2-1; weak D call: TRBD1 (8 bases). This CDR3 spans 16 amino acids. The V and J ends lost 5 bases and 2 bases respectively, with 16 bases between them. Germline V gene data show CDR1 as SGHNT and CDR2 as YENEEA. CDR3 loop: CASSTGQGGPYNEQFF. The CDR3 DNA reads as TGTGCCAGCAGCACAGGACAGGGAGGGCCCTACAATGAGCAGTTCTTC.

This clonotype was recorded at least ten times. The chain links TRBV5-1 to TRBJ1-2, with 7 bases aligning to TRBD1. CDR3 length: 14 residues. V lost 3 bases, J lost 2 bases, and 4 bases stayed unmatched. Germline V CDR1 and CDR2: SGHRS, YFSETQ. The DNA of the CDR3 is TGCGCCAGCAGCTCGGGACAGTTAAACTATGGCTACACCTTC. Translating it yields CASSSGQLNYGYTF.

This clonotype showed up many times. This sequence joins TRBV6-1 and TRBJ2-2, with D perhaps TRBD1 (6 bases). The CDR3 is 21 residues long. V lost 2 bases and J lost 3, with 28 bases in between. Germline CDR1 and CDR2: MNHNS and SASEGT. The chain's CDR3 is CASSECWEPDRCFEDTGELFF. CDR3 in DNA: TGTGCCAGCAGTGAATGTTGGGAACCTGACAGGTGTTTTGAAGACACCGGGGAGCTGTTTTTT.

V gene TRBV7-8 combines with J gene TRBJ2-6; TRBD1 agrees at 8 bases. Trimming took 8 bases from V and 4 from J; bases not matched to a gene: 13. The CDR3 totals 17 residues. Germline values: CDR1 SGHVS, CDR2 FQNEAQ. CDR3 sequence: CASGTGTGEGGANVLTF. CDR3 sequence (DNA): TGTGCCAGCGGCACCGGGACAGGCGAGGGAGGGGCCAACGTCCTGACTTTC.

This clonotype was recorded at least ten times. The genes are TRBV30 and TRBJ1-2; a possible D gene is TRBD1 (6 bases). The CDR3 is made up of 16 amino acids. The V end lost 4 bases, the J end lost 1 base, and 19 bases lay between the germline ends. The V gene's germline CDR1 is GTSNPN and CDR2 SVGIG (reference sequence). The CDR3 region has the DNA TGTGCCTGGAATACCCAAGGGGGGGCTGATAACTATGGCTACACCTTC. This sequence encodes CAWNTQGGADNYGYTF.

This clonotype was seen only a few times. The V call is TRBV2, the J call TRBJ2-2; perhaps TRBD1 as D (6 bases). V was cut by 5 bases and J by 1 base, with 8 bases left in between. The CDR3 runs to 14 residues. Germline CDR1 is SNHLY and CDR2 is FYNNEI. DNA of the CDR3: TGTGCCAGCAGTCAGGGGAGGAACACCGGGGAGCTGTTTTTT. Translated, it gives CASSQGRNTGELFF.

This clonotype was observed a few times. The rearrangement uses TRBV5-4 and TRBJ2-2; the match to TRBD2 covers 15 bases. CDR1 SGHNT and CDR2 YYREEE come from the germline V gene (reference sequence). The CDR3 covers 16 residues. Trimming took 4 bases from V and 13 from J; bases not matched to a gene: 11. Here the CDR3 DNA reads TGTGCCAGCAGCGTCGCCGGGACTAGCGGGGGGCGTAGGCTGTTTTTT. Amino acid sequence: CASSVAGTSGGRRLFF.

V usage is TRBV5-1 and J usage is TRBJ2-3; TRBD2 agrees at 7 bases. The CDR3 is 15 residues long. V shed 5 bases and J 0 bases; nucleotides not matched to a gene: 6. Per germline, CDR1 SGHRS and CDR2 YFSETQ. CDR3 protein: CASRSLGGSTDTQYF. The CDR3 DNA reads as TGCGCCAGCAGGTCGTTGGGGGGGAGCACAGATACGCAGTATTTT.

The sample holds many counts of this clonotype. V gene TRBV5-1 combines with J gene TRBJ1-1; D call uncertain. Germline V gives CDR1 SGHRS, CDR2 YFSETQ. The CDR3 runs 15 residues. V was clipped by 4 bases and J by 0 bases, with 13 bases between them. DNA for the CDR3: TGCGCCAGCAGCCCCTCGGCGGGGATGAACACTGAAGCTTTCTTT. Protein sequence: CASSPSAGMNTEAFF.

For this clonotype: Given a much more abundant clone one base away, this may be a read error. The genes are TRBV10-3 and TRBJ1-1; D uncertain. Trimming removed 0 bases at V and 5 bases at J, with 13 bases between. The germline V gene encodes CDR1 ENHRY and CDR2 SYGVKD. This CDR3 has 15 amino acids. CDR3 sequence reads: CAISESAEGGTEAFF. The DNA of the CDR3 is TGTGCCATCAGTGAGTCCGCAGAGGGCGGAACTGAAGCTTTCTTT.

This clonotype was counted ten times or more. This chain connects TRBV20-1 to TRBJ2-5, with D uncertain. The CDR3 is 15 amino acids. V shed 5 bases and J shed 1 base, with 17 bases lying between them. Germline CDR1 and CDR2: DFQATT and SNEGSKA (reference sequence). CDR3 amino acids: CSAVTTGPLQETQYF. CDR3 nucleotide sequence: TGCAGTGCTGTCACCACCGGACCTCTCCAAGAGACCCAGTACTTC.

This clonotype was counted only a few times. The V and J genes are TRBV7-9 and TRBJ1-2; D unresolved. The CDR3 covers 15 residues. Germline V gene lookup returns CDR1 SEHNR and CDR2 FQNEAQ (reference sequence). V lost 2 bases, J lost 2 bases, and 12 bases lay in between. DNA of the CDR3: TGTGCCAGCAGCTTAAACAAACCTCTAAACTATGGCTACACCTTC. Translation gives CASSLNKPLNYGYTF.

This clonotype was seen repeatedly, ten times or more. The V and J genes are TRBV6-1 and TRBJ2-7; D is unresolved. The CDR3 has 14 residues. Trimming took off 1 base at V and 0 bases at J, with 7 bases between the two ends. Germline V gives CDR1 MNHNS, CDR2 SASEGT. CDR3 residues: CASSEGYSSYEQYF. CDR3 sequence (DNA): TGTGCCAGCAGTGAAGGGTACAGCTCCTACGAGCAGTACTTC.

This clonotype was picked up a small number of times. J is TRBJ2-7 and V is TRBV28; 7 positions agree with TRBD2. V gave up 4 bases and J gave up 3 bases; unmatched junction bases: 9. CDR3 length equals 15 residues. Per germline, CDR1 MDHEN and CDR2 SYDVKM. The CDR3 loop reads CASSYSTGGLYEQYF. CDR3 in DNA: TGTGCCAGCAGTTATTCTACGGGGGGACTCTACGAGCAGTACTTC.

In its sample, this clonotype was seen many times. The chain is built from TRBV12-3 or TRBV12-4 and TRBJ2-7; TRBD2 might be the D (5 bases). The CDR3 runs to 14 residues. V was trimmed by 6 bases and J by 0 bases, leaving 12 bases between them. The CDR3 is CASRLGLYSYEQYF. CDR3 nucleotide sequence: TGTGCCAGCAGACTAGGGCTCTACTCCTACGAGCAGTACTTC.

The chain links TRBV6-1 to TRBJ2-2; the D is unclear. The CDR3 has 11 residues. V lost 2 bases and J 9 bases, leaving 4 bases between the germline ends. From germline, CDR1 is MNHNS and CDR2 SASEGT. CDR3 bases: TGTGCCAGCAGTGAATGGAGGGAGCTGTTTTTT. As protein: CASSEWRELFF.

This clonotype was observed many times. CDR3 in DNA: TGTGCCAGCAGTGAACCCGGGACAGCTGGAAACACCATATATTTT. It encodes CASSEPGTAGNTIYF. The J gene is TRBJ1-3, the V gene TRBV25-1; 7 positions agree with TRBD1. V was pared by 2 bases and J by 2 bases, with 3 bases of the junction left unmatched. The CDR3 runs 15 residues. The germline V gene has CDR1 MGHDK and CDR2 SYGVNS.

This clonotype was observed at least ten times. V usage is TRBV6-1 and J usage is TRBJ1-4, with a possible D match to TRBD1 (5 bases). V gave up 5 bases and J gave up 0 bases, with 10 bases separating them. CDR3 length: 15 residues. Germline-derived CDR1 and CDR2 are MNHNS and SASEGT. In DNA form, the CDR3 reads TGTGCCAGCAGTTCAGGGTTATCAACTAATGAAAAACTGTTTTTT. Its protein is CASSSGLSTNEKLFF.

In its sample, this clonotype was seen many times. The V and J genes are TRBV5-1 and TRBJ1-2; tentative D call: TRBD1 (5 bases). From germline, CDR1 is SGHRS and CDR2 YFSETQ. Trimming removed 4 bases at V and 4 bases at J, with 14 bases between. This CDR3 has 14 residues. The CDR3 DNA is TGCGCCAGCAGCCCCGGGGGGGTTAGCTATGGCTACACCTTC. Its protein product is CASSPGGVSYGYTF.

This rearrangement joins TRBV7-9 to TRBJ1-5; D is possibly TRBD1 (6 bases). The CDR3 covers 14 residues. Trimming took 5 bases from V and 4 from J, leaving 12 bases between them. Germline assignment: CDR1 SEHNR and CDR2 FQNEAQ (reference sequence). The CDR3 loop is CASSAGGINQPQHF. The CDR3, as DNA: TGTGCCAGCAGCGCTGGGGGCATTAATCAGCCCCAGCATTTT.

V is TRBV2 and J is TRBJ2-2, with 9 bases matching TRBD1. Trimming took 2 bases from V and 7 from J; bases not matched to a gene: 11. This CDR3 contains 17 residues. CDR1 is SNHLY, CDR2 FYNNEI, per germline. CDR3 amino acids: CASSENIRDREHGELFF. CDR3 DNA: TGTGCCAGCAGTGAAAATATCCGGGACAGGGAGCACGGGGAGCTGTTTTTT. Supplemented by reference TRBV2 and TRBJ2-2, the full variable domain reads EPEVTQTPSHQVTQMGQEVILRCVPISNHLYFYWYRQILGQKVEFLVSFYNNEISEKSEIFDDQFSVERPDGSNFTLKIRSTKLEDSAMYFCASSENIRDREHGELFFGEGSRLTVL.